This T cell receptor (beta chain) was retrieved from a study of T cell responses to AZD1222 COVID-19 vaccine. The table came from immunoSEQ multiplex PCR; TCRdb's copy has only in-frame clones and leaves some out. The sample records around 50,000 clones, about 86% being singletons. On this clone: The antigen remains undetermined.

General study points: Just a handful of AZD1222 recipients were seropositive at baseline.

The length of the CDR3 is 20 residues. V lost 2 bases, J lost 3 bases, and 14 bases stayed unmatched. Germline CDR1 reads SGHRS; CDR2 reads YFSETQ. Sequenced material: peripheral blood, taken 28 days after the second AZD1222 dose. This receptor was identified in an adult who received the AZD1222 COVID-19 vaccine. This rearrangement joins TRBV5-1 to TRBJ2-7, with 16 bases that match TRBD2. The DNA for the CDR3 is TGCGCCAGCAGCTTCCAACCCGGGACTAGCGGGAGGGCTGAGATCTACGAGCAGTACTTC. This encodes CASSFQPGTSGRAEIYEQYF.